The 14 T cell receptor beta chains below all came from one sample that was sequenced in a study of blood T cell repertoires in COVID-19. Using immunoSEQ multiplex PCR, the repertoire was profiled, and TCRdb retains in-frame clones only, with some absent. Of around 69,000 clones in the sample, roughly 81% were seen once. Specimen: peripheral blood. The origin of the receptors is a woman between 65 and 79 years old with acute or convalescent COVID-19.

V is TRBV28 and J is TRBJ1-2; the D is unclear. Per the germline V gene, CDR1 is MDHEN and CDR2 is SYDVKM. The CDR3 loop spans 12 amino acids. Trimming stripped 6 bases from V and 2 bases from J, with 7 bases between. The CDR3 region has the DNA TGTGCCAGCAGGACGACAAACTATGGCTACACCTTC. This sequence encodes CASRTTNYGYTF.

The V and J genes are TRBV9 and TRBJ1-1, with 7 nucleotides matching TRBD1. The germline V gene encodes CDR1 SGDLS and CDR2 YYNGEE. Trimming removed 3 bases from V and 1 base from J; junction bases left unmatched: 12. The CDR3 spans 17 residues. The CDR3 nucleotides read TGTGCCAGCAGCGCAGAGGTGAGGGGGCGACGGAACACTGAAGCTTTCTTT. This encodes CASSAEVRGRRNTEAFF.

CDR3 protein: CASAFGLAGGYNEQFF. The DNA of the CDR3 is TGTGCCAGCGCCTTTGGACTAGCGGGAGGGTACAATGAGCAGTTCTTC. This chain links TRBV27 with TRBJ2-1; 15 bases match TRBD2. Unmatched junction bases numbered 6, after V lost 8 bases and J lost 4 bases. The CDR3 totals 16 residues. Germline CDR1 is MNHEY and CDR2 is SMNVEV (reference sequence).

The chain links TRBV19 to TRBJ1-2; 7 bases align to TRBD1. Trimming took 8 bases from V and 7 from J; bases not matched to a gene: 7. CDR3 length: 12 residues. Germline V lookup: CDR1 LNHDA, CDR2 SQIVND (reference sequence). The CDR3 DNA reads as TGTGCCAGTCAGGCAGGGGGAACTGGCTACACCTTC. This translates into CASQAGGTGYTF.

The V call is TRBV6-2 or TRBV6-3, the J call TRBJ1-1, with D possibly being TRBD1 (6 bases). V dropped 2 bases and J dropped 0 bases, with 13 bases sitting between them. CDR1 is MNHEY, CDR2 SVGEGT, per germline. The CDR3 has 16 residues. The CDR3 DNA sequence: TGTGCCAGCAGTTACCAGTCAGGGGCCCTGAACACTGAAGCTTTCTTT. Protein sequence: CASSYQSGALNTEAFF.

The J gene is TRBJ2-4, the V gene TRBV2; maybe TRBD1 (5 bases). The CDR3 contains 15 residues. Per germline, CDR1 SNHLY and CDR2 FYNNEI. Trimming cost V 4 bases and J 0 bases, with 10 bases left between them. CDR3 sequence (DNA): TGTGCCAGCAGTGGACAGTTACTAGCCAAAAACATTCAGTACTTC. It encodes CASSGQLLAKNIQYF.

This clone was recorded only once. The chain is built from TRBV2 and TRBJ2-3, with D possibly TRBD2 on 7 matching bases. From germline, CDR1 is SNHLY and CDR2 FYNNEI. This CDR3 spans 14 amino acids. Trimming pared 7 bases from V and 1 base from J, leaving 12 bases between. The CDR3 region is CASKGGLRTDTQYF. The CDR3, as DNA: TGTGCCAGCAAGGGGGGACTACGCACAGATACGCAGTATTTT.

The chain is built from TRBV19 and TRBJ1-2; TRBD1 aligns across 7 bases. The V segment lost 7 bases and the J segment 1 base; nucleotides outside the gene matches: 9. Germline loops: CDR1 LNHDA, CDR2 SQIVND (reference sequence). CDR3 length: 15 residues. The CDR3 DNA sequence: TGTGCCAGTATGAAAAGACAGGGCCTTAACTATGGCTACACCTTC. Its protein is CASMKRQGLNYGYTF.

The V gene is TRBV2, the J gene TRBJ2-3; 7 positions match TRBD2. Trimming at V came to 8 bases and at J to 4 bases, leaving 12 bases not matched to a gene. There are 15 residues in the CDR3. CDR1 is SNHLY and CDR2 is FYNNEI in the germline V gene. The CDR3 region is CASQNGLVVADTQYF. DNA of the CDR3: TGTGCCAGCCAAAACGGACTAGTGGTTGCAGATACGCAGTATTTT.

The CDR3 coding sequence is TGCGCCAGCAGCTGGACGACTAAGGACGAGCAGTACTTC. It yields the protein CASSWTTKDEQYF. V is TRBV5-1 and J is TRBJ2-7; possible D gene TRBD2, 5 bases. Trimming removed 3 bases at V and 5 bases at J, with 12 bases between. The germline gives CDR1 SGHRS, CDR2 YFSETQ. This CDR3 comprises 13 residues.

The CDR3 DNA sequence: TGTGCCAGCAGGACAGGGGTTGGGGCCAACGTCCTGACTTTC. Translation gives CASRTGVGANVLTF. V and J are TRBV6-5 and TRBJ2-6, with TRBD1 identical over 8 bases. The germline CDR1 and CDR2 sequences are MNHEY and SVGAGI. This CDR3 region has 14 residues. V was clipped by 6 bases and J by 3 bases; unmatched bases: 1.

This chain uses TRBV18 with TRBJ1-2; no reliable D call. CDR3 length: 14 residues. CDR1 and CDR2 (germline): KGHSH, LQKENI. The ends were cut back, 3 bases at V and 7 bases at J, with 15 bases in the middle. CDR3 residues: CASSPQGTEGGYTF. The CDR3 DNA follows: TGTGCCAGCTCACCGCAAGGAACGGAGGGTGGCTACACCTTC. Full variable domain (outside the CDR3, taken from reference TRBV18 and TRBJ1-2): NAGVMQNPRHLVRRRGQEARLRCSPMKGHSHVYWYRQLPEEGLKFMVYLQKENIIDESGMPKERFSAEFPKEGPSILRIQQVVRGDSAAYFCASSPQGTEGGYTFGSGTRLTVV.

The CDR3 DNA is TGTGCCAGTAGTTACGGACTAGCGGATTCCTACGAGCAGTACTTC. This codes for CASSYGLADSYEQYF. The gene calls are TRBV19 and TRBJ2-7; TRBD2 matches at 10 bases. The V and J ends lost 5 bases and 1 base, in that order; junction bases with no gene match: 5. Germline-derived CDR1 and CDR2 are LNHDA and SQIVND (reference sequence). This CDR3 contains 15 residues. The complete variable domain, with remaining parts taken from reference TRBV19 and TRBJ2-7, reads DGGITQSPKYLFRKEGQNVTLSCEQNLNHDAMYWYRQDPGQGLRLIYYSQIVNDFQKGDIAEGYSVSREKKESFPLTVTSAQKNPTAFYLCASSYGLADSYEQYFGPGTRLTVT.

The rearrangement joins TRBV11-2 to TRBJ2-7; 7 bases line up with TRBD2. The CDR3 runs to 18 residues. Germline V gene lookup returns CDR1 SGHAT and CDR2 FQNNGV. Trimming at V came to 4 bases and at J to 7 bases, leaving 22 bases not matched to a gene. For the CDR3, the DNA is TGTGCCAGCAGCTCCCACCAAACGACTCTAGCGGTGGGGGGGGAGCAGTACTTC. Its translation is CASSSHQTTLAVGGEQYF.